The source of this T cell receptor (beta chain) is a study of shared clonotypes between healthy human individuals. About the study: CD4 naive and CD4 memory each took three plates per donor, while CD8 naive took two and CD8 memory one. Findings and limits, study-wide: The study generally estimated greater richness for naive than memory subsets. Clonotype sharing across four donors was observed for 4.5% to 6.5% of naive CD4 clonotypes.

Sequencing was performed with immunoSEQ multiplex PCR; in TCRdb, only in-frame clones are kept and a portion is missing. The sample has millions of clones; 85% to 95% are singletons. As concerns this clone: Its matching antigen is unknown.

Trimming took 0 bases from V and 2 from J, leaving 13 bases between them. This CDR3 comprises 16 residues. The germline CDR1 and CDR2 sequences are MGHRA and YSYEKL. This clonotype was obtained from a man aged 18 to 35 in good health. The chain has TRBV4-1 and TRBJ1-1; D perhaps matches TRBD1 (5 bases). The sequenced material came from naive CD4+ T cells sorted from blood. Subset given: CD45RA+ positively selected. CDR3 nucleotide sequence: TGCGCCAGCAGCCAAGATCTTTGGGGGACTAACACTGAAGCTTTCTTT. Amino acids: CASSQDLWGTNTEAFF.